The source of this TCR beta chain is a study of PD-1 blockade in classical Hodgkin lymphoma. CDR3 length: 15 amino acids. V was clipped by 2 bases and J by 0 bases; unmatched bases: 4. Looked up from germline, CDR1 is SGHNT and CDR2 is YYREEE (reference sequence). The patients all showed relapse after autologous stem cell transplantation, while their brentuximab vedotin exposure varied. The protocol was immunoSEQ multiplex PCR, while the TCRdb copy is restricted to in-frame clones and leaves out a portion. Of about 15,000 clones listed, 75% to 90% are singletons. The receptor was isolated from a human donor with classical Hodgkin lymphoma. The chain has TRBV5-4 and TRBJ2-5; 7 bases agree with TRBD1. This specimen was peripheral blood mononuclear cells (PBMCs), taken before the second cycle of nivolumab. This CDR3 reads CASSFETGDQETQYF. The CDR3 DNA follows: TGTGCCAGCAGCTTCGAAACAGGGGACCAAGAGACCCAGTACTTC.